This T cell receptor (beta chain) derives from a study of T cell changes during pregnancy in multiple sclerosis. The ends lost 0 bases at V and 3 bases at J; junction bases unmatched: 3. Germline V gives CDR1 ENHRY, CDR2 SYGVKD. The CDR3 spans 16 residues. This table comes from immunoSEQ multiplex PCR, and its TCRdb copy is limited to in-frame clones, with some not included. The data contain about 110,000 clones, around 90% of them singletons. The sample was peripheral blood, taken before pregnancy. The chain has TRBV10-3 and TRBJ2-3, with 10 bases fitting TRBD2. This receptor was identified in a female donor with multiple sclerosis, enrolled in a pregnancy study. Here the CDR3 reads CAISESGGLATDTQYF. DNA for the CDR3: TGTGCCATCAGTGAGTCGGGGGGACTAGCGACAGATACGCAGTATTTT.